The 2 T cell receptor beta chains listed next were all sequenced from one sample in a study of OX40 agonist ivuxolimab in advanced cancers. Data came from immunoSEQ multiplex PCR; TCRdb stores just in-frame clones and leaves some out. The sample consists of just under 65,000 clones, 84% of them appearing once. This material consisted of CD4+ or CD8+ T cells sorted from blood, taken in a trial of the OX40 agonist ivuxolimab. The receptors originated from an adult with an advanced solid tumor such as melanoma, head and neck, liver or kidney cancer.

The V gene is TRBV11-2, the J gene TRBJ2-1, with 12 bases that match TRBD2. With V trimmed by 1 base and J by 7 bases, 2 bases remained unmatched. In germline, CDR1 is SGHAT, CDR2 FQNNGV. The CDR3 has 15 amino acids. The CDR3 protein is CASSLGLAGDNEQFF. The CDR3 nucleotides read TGTGCCAGCAGCTTAGGACTAGCGGGAGATAATGAGCAGTTCTTC.

The chain recombines TRBV30 with TRBJ2-3; TRBD2 matches 9 bases. Looked up from germline, CDR1 is GTSNPN and CDR2 is SVGIG (reference sequence). CDR3 length equals 14 residues. V gave up 1 base and J gave up 6 bases; unmatched junction bases: 5. The CDR3 here is CAWSDSGGGDTQYF. The CDR3 nucleotides read TGTGCCTGGAGTGATAGCGGGGGAGGGGATACGCAGTATTTT.